Listed below are T cell receptor beta chains from one sample, sequenced in a study of blood T cell repertoires in COVID-19. Libraries were prepared by immunoSEQ multiplex PCR; TCRdb keeps only in-frame clonotypes and omits some of them. This sample has under 250,000 clones, with about four fifths found just once. Sequencing was done on a sample of peripheral blood. The receptors derive from a woman under 30 with acute or convalescent COVID-19. CDR3s include the opening cysteine and the closing phenylalanine or tryptophan. Fields, in order: J gene, V gene, D gene, clone size, CDR3 DNA, CDR3 protein. The D gene is left open where the match is weak. For some rows the clone size is stated as once, few or many, or as a class when expanded; others skip it.

TRBJ1-2 TRBV3-1/TRBV3-2 . few TGTGCCAGCAGCCAAGGCATACAGTCTGGCCCGGCGCGAAACTACACCTTC CASSQGIQSGPARNYTF
TRBJ2-1 TRBV24-1 TRBD2 few TGTGCCACCAGTGATTCGGGACTAGCCTATAATGAGCAGTTCTTC CATSDSGLAYNEQFF
TRBJ2-7 TRBV9 TRBD2 . TGTGCCAGCAGCACCATCGGGGGGGGCGACGAGCAGTACTTC CASSTIGGGDEQYF
TRBJ1-5 TRBV27 . . TGTGCCAGCAGAGACTGGGGAGGCGGTGGGCCCCAGCATTTT CASRDWGGGGPQHF
TRBJ2-7 TRBV27 . once TGTGCCAGCAGTCTAAAACAGGGAATGTCTAGAAGGAGCTCCTACGAGCAGTACTTC CASSLKQGMSRRSSYEQYF
TRBJ2-2 TRBV15 TRBD1 . TGTGCCACCAGCAGGGGACAGGTTTGGTGGAACACCGGGGAGCTGTTTTTT CATSRGQVWWNTGELFF
TRBJ2-7 TRBV27 . few TGTGCCAGCAGGACCAGCGCAGAAGAGCAGTACTTC CASRTSAEEQYF
TRBJ1-3 TRBV2 . . TGTGCCAGCAGTGACCGCGACTCTGGAAACACCATATATTTT CASSDRDSGNTIYF
TRBJ2-7 TRBV11-2 . . TGTGCCAGCAGCTCTATAGCGGTTTCCCCCTACGAGCAGTACTTC CASSSIAVSPYEQYF
TRBJ1-4 TRBV11-2 TRBD1 . TGTGCCAGCAGACCGGGACAGGGGGAAATCGTCGGTGAAAAACTGTTTTTT CASRPGQGEIVGEKLFF
TRBJ2-4 TRBV6-2/TRBV6-3 . . TGTGCCAGCAGTTACCCTCTTACGGAGGCCAAAAACATTCAGTACTTC CASSYPLTEAKNIQYF
TRBJ2-7 TRBV6-2/TRBV6-3 TRBD2 . TGTGCCAGCAGTACCCTGGGAGTAGCGGGGAATTACTTC CASSTLGVAGNYF
TRBJ2-2 TRBV19 TRBD2 once TGTGCCAGTAGTATAGATTATAGCGGGAGGGCCACGAACACCGGGGAGCTGTTTTTT CASSIDYSGRATNTGELFF
TRBJ1-1 TRBV5-1 . . TGCGCCAGCAGCCCACCGGGAAATCTGAACACTGAAGCTTTCTTT CASSPPGNLNTEAFF
TRBJ2-3 TRBV28 TRBD1 . TGTGCCAGCAGTCAGGACAGGGGCACAGATACGCAGTATTTT CASSQDRGTDTQYF
TRBJ2-7 TRBV28 . . TGTGCCAGCAGTTTGAGAGGGCTAGCGTACGAGCAGTACTTC CASSLRGLAYEQYF
TRBJ1-2 TRBV2 . . TGTGCCAGCAGTGAAGGGGGACTCGGCTACACCTTC CASSEGGLGYTF
TRBJ2-7 TRBV6-2/TRBV6-3 TRBD2 . TGTGCCAGCAGTTATCTCATGACTAGCGGGGAGGTCTACGAGCAGTACTTC CASSYLMTSGEVYEQYF
TRBJ1-2 TRBV6-4 . few TGTGCCAGCAGTCTACGTTATGGTGAAGAGGGCTACACCTTC CASSLRYGEEGYTF
TRBJ2-5 TRBV6-1 . . TGTGCCAGCAGTGAAGGACAGGCCAACGACCACCAAGAGACCCAGTACTTC CASSEGQANDHQETQYF
TRBJ1-2 TRBV9 TRBD1 . TGTGCCAGCAGCGCCAGGACAGGTACTAACTATGGCTACACCTTC CASSARTGTNYGYTF
TRBJ2-3 TRBV28 TRBD2 . TGTGCCAGCAGAACTCCAGCGGGAGAGCCGACCTCTGGCACAGATACGCAGTATTTT CASRTPAGEPTSGTDTQYF
TRBJ2-2 TRBV7-2 TRBD2 . TGTGCCAGCGAGGGACTAGCGAACACCGGGGAGCTGTTTTTT CASEGLANTGELFF
TRBJ2-2 TRBV14 TRBD2 . TGTGCCAGCAGCCAAGAGATTCCGCGGGGGACCGGGGAGCTGTTTTTT CASSQEIPRGTGELFF
TRBJ2-2 TRBV6-9 . . TGTGCCAGCATCCCCCGTCGGACCGGGGAGCTGTTTTTT CASIPRRTGELFF
TRBJ2-1 TRBV7-9 TRBD2 . TGTGCCAGCAGCAATTCTCTGACGTTGACTAGCGGGAGGAACAATGAGCAGTTCTTC CASSNSLTLTSGRNNEQFF
TRBJ1-2 TRBV19 . . TGTGCCAGTAAGGAGGGCCCGAACTATGGCTACACCTTC CASKEGPNYGYTF
TRBJ2-2 TRBV19 TRBD2 . TGTGCCAGTAGTGAGACTAGCGGGAACACCGGGGAGCTGTTTTTT CASSETSGNTGELFF
TRBJ2-2 TRBV6-2/TRBV6-3 . . TGTGCCAGCAGTTTTAGAACCGGGGAGCTGTTTTTT CASSFRTGELFF
TRBJ2-2 TRBV6-5 . . TGTGCCAGCTCCCTAGAACGGGGGAGGTCCGGGGAGCTGTTTTTT CASSLERGRSGELFF
TRBJ2-4 TRBV7-6 TRBD2 few TGTGCCAGCAGTCGGACTAGCGGGATAGCCAAAAACATTCAGTACTTC CASSRTSGIAKNIQYF
TRBJ1-2 TRBV2 . . TGTGCCAGCATAAGGGGGAACGAGGTCGTTGGCTACACCTTC CASIRGNEVVGYTF
TRBJ2-3 TRBV6-5 . . TGTGCCAGCAGTTATATGGATACGCAGTATTTT CASSYMDTQYF
TRBJ2-1 TRBV19 . . TGTGCCAGTAGTTATATAAACAATGAGCAGTTCTTC CASSYINNEQFF
TRBJ2-1 TRBV18 . . TGTGCCAGCTCACTCTTCCTTAGCGAGCAGTTCTTC CASSLFLSEQFF
TRBJ2-2 TRBV5-4 TRBD2 . TGTGCCAGCAGCTTGGTGTATAGCGGGAGGGAGGCCACCGGGGAGCTGTTTTTT CASSLVYSGREATGELFF
TRBJ2-1 TRBV4-3 TRBD2 few TGCGCCAGCAGCCAAGACGGGGCTAGCGGGGATGAGCAGTTCTTC CASSQDGASGDEQFF
TRBJ1-2 TRBV6-2/TRBV6-3 . . TGTGCCAGCAGTTACTCTGCGGGGGCGTACGGCTACACCTTC CASSYSAGAYGYTF
TRBJ2-5 TRBV28 TRBD1 . TGTGCCAGCAGTTTAGGAAGACAGGGGTTGGAGACCCAGTACTTC CASSLGRQGLETQYF
TRBJ2-7 TRBV6-5 TRBD1 once TGTGCCAGTGACCGGGACAGGGGCTCCTACGAGCAGTACTTC CASDRDRGSYEQYF
TRBJ2-3 TRBV18 . . TGTGCCAGCTCACCCTCCCTTCGACAGGGCGGGGGGACAGATACGCAGTATTTT CASSPSLRQGGGTDTQYF
TRBJ1-3 TRBV5-1 . . TGCGCCAGCAGCTTTACGGGGGGAAGCACTGGAAACACCATATATTTT CASSFTGGSTGNTIYF
TRBJ2-7 TRBV2 . once TGTGCCAGCTTTGGGCAGAAGGTAGACTACGAGCAGTACTTC CASFGQKVDYEQYF
TRBJ2-2 TRBV7-9 TRBD1 . TGTGCCAGCAGCGCCCCCGGGACAGGGAATGCCGGGGAGCTGTTTTTT CASSAPGTGNAGELFF
TRBJ2-2 TRBV19 TRBD1 . TGTGCCAGTAGCCACAGGGGGTACGACACCGGGGAGCTGTTTTTT CASSHRGYDTGELFF
TRBJ1-1 TRBV27 TRBD1 . TGTGCCAGCGTCTTTGGTGTGGAGGGGGCCCCGTTTTCGGGGGGGACTGAAGCTTTCTTT CASVFGVEGAPFSGGTEAFF
TRBJ2-1 TRBV27 . . TGTGCCAGCAGTTTAGGGGACACCTCCTACAATGAGCAGTTCTTC CASSLGDTSYNEQFF
TRBJ2-2 TRBV12-3/TRBV12-4 . . TGTGCCAGCCAAAAAAGGGGCACCGGGGAGCTGTTTTTT CASQKRGTGELFF
TRBJ2-5 TRBV7-9 TRBD1 . TGTGCCAGCAGCTTAGGGACAGGGGTGCAAGAGACCCAGTACTTC CASSLGTGVQETQYF
TRBJ2-7 TRBV4-3 TRBD2 . TGCGCCAGCAGCCAAGATTTGGCGGGAGGGCCAATCTCCTACGAGCAGTACTTC CASSQDLAGGPISYEQYF
TRBJ2-1 TRBV30 TRBD2 . TGTGCCTGGCGTGGGACTAGCGACAATGAGCAGTTCTTC CAWRGTSDNEQFF
TRBJ1-4 TRBV2 . . TGTGCCAGCACAGGAGGGGCTAATGAAAAACTGTTTTTT CASTGGANEKLFF
TRBJ2-5 TRBV6-1 . . TGTGCCAGCAGTGGGGGACAACCGGGGGAGACCCAGTACTTC CASSGGQPGETQYF
TRBJ1-6 TRBV27 TRBD1 once TGTGCCAGCACCAGGGGGACCCTATATAATTCACCCCTCCACTTT CASTRGTLYNSPLHF
TRBJ2-7 TRBV28 TRBD2 . TGTGCCAGCAGCCTAGATCGGGAGGGCTCCTACGAGCAGTACTTC CASSLDREGSYEQYF
TRBJ1-1 TRBV28 TRBD1 . TGTGCCAGCAACAGGGGCCTCTTGAACACTGAAGCTTTCTTT CASNRGLLNTEAFF
TRBJ2-1 TRBV6-4 . . TGTGCCAGCAGTGACGTGGGAGACAATGAGCAGTTCTTC CASSDVGDNEQFF
TRBJ2-1 TRBV5-4 . . TGTGCCAGCAGCTATCTTGGGGGGGGCGTCTACAATGAGCAGTTCTTC CASSYLGGGVYNEQFF
TRBJ2-4 TRBV29-1 . . TGCAGCGTTGCGGGGTCTTGGTCGGCCAAAAACATTCAGTACTTC CSVAGSWSAKNIQYF